Listed below are T cell receptor beta chains from one sample, sequenced in a study of blood T cell repertoires in COVID-19. The data were produced by immunoSEQ multiplex PCR, yet TCRdb's version contains in-frame clones alone and is incomplete. This sample yields fewer than 200,000 clones, of which around 85% are seen a single time; 7.5% to 10% belongs to the top ten. The sample comprised peripheral blood. These receptors were obtained from a woman at least 80 years old with acute or convalescent COVID-19. Each CDR3 is given with its conserved first and last residue. A D gene is named only where the DNA matches it firmly. Not every row has a clone size; where given, it reads once, few, many or a size class.

CDR3aa | CDR3nt | v_gene | d_gene | abundance | j_gene
CASSLVGARGGYEQYF | TGTGCCAGCAGCTTAGTAGGGGCCCGAGGGGGCTACGAGCAGTACTTC | TRBV7-2 | - | - | TRBJ2-7
CAWRERAFGEQFF | TGTGCCTGGAGGGAGCGGGCGTTCGGAGAGCAGTTCTTC | TRBV30 | - | - | TRBJ2-1
CASSPPGNTIYF | TGTGCCAGCAGCCCTCCTGGAAACACCATATATTTT | TRBV9 | - | - | TRBJ1-3
CSATGFYGYTF | TGCAGTGCCACAGGTTTCTATGGCTACACCTTC | TRBV20-1 | - | - | TRBJ1-2
CASSPLGGREYF | TGTGCCAGCAGTCCCCTCGGAGGAAGGGAGTACTTC | TRBV27 | - | - | TRBJ2-7
CASSQGGTSGLGDTQYF | TGTGCCAGCAGCCAAGGAGGGACTAGCGGGCTGGGGGATACGCAGTATTTT | TRBV3-1/TRBV3-2 | TRBD2 | - | TRBJ2-3
CASSLGSSANTGELFF | TGTGCCAGCAGCTTGGGGTCCAGTGCGAACACCGGGGAGCTGTTTTTT | TRBV5-4 | - | - | TRBJ2-2
CASSSLRPLGGGYTF | TGTGCCAGCAGTTCCCTACGGCCCCTGGGAGGTGGCTACACCTTC | TRBV6-2/TRBV6-3 | - | few | TRBJ1-2
CASSQGLAGFEQYF | TGTGCCAGCAGCCAGGGGCTAGCGGGGTTCGAGCAGTACTTC | TRBV7-2 | TRBD2 | - | TRBJ2-7
CASSQGTAEAFF | TGTGCCAGCAGCCAAGGGACAGCCGAAGCTTTCTTT | TRBV7-9 | TRBD1 | - | TRBJ1-1
CASSPSGLVPYEQYF | TGTGCCAGCTCACCATCAGGGTTAGTACCCTACGAGCAGTACTTC | TRBV18 | - | - | TRBJ2-7
CASSIEAANYGYTF | TGTGCCAGTAGTATAGAGGCAGCGAACTATGGCTACACCTTC | TRBV19 | - | - | TRBJ1-2
CASARRDNSPLHF | TGCGCCAGCGCGAGGAGGGATAATTCACCCCTCCACTTT | TRBV10-2 | - | - | TRBJ1-6
CASSLVTDNTEAFF | TGTGCCAGCAGCTTAGTGACAGATAACACTGAAGCTTTCTTT | TRBV7-9 | - | - | TRBJ1-1
CASSSQGNQPQHF | TGTGCCAGCAGCTCACAGGGCAATCAGCCCCAGCATTTT | TRBV5-4 | - | - | TRBJ1-5
CAISEVYSRENEQFF | TGTGCCATCAGTGAGGTATACTCCAGGGAAAATGAGCAGTTCTTC | TRBV10-3 | - | many | TRBJ2-1
CASSPGDGQVSYEQYF | TGTGCCAGCAGCCCAGGGGATGGACAGGTCTCCTACGAGCAGTACTTC | TRBV3-1/TRBV3-2 | TRBD1 | - | TRBJ2-7
CASSRGTGGNTGELFF | TGTGCCAGCAGCCGCGGGACAGGGGGCAACACCGGGGAGCTGTTTTTT | TRBV7-8 | TRBD1 | - | TRBJ2-2
CASSQAGQRNQPQHF | TGCGCCAGCAGCCAAGCGGGACAGCGCAATCAGCCCCAGCATTTT | TRBV4-1 | TRBD1 | - | TRBJ1-5
CSGGGQGDNYEQYF | TGCAGCGGGGGGGGACAGGGTGACAACTACGAGCAGTACTTC | TRBV29-1 | TRBD1 | - | TRBJ2-7
CAIRGLAALPNTQYF | TGTGCCATCAGGGGACTAGCGGCCCTCCCAAATACGCAGTATTTT | TRBV10-3 | TRBD2 | - | TRBJ2-3
CASSFEPGLAYEQYF | TGTGCCAGCAGTTTCGAACCGGGACTAGCCTACGAGCAGTACTTC | TRBV6-2/TRBV6-3 | TRBD2 | - | TRBJ2-7
CASSAWTSGRDEQFF | TGTGCCAGCAGCGCATGGACTAGCGGGAGAGATGAGCAGTTCTTC | TRBV5-4 | TRBD2 | - | TRBJ2-1
CASSYTGTSHQPQHF | TGTGCCAGCAGCTATACCGGGACATCCCATCAGCCCCAGCATTTT | TRBV7-8 | - | - | TRBJ1-5
CASSLIRGIETQYF | TGTGCCAGCAGCCTCATTCGGGGTATAGAGACCCAGTACTTC | TRBV7-8 | - | - | TRBJ2-5
CASSPTTGIETSPLHF | TGCGCCAGCAGCCCCACAACAGGAATTGAGACTTCACCCCTCCACTTT | TRBV4-1 | - | once | TRBJ1-6
CASSQLSDTQYF | TGTGCCAGCAGCCAATTAAGCGATACGCAGTATTTT | TRBV3-1/TRBV3-2 | - | - | TRBJ2-3
CASSRTGSSYEQYF | TGTGCCAGCAGCCGAACAGGGAGCTCCTACGAGCAGTACTTC | TRBV5-6 | - | - | TRBJ2-7
CASSPDRTGTETQYF | TGTGCCAGCTCACCCGATAGGACAGGGACAGAGACCCAGTACTTC | TRBV18 | TRBD1 | - | TRBJ2-5
CASGLVGLAGEGTQYF | TGTGCTAGTGGTTTGGTAGGGCTAGCGGGAGAGGGGACCCAGTACTTC | TRBV12-5 | TRBD2 | - | TRBJ2-5